The clone carrying this TCR beta chain was detected a few times. The entry originates in a study of technical replicates of blood from several donors. Only in-frame clones appear in the TCRdb table, and some are missing; sequencing was by immunoSEQ multiplex PCR. The sample yields tens of thousands of clones, roughly 93% seen once. This CDR3 is built from 13 residues. V dropped 5 bases and J dropped 9 bases, with 13 bases sitting between them. Germline lookup yields CDR1 LNHNV and CDR2 YYDKDF (reference sequence). The V call is TRBV15, the J call TRBJ1-4; no firm D call. The clonotype comes from a human donor in good health. The source material was T cells isolated from PBMCs. The CDR3 reads CATSARLSKKLFF. The DNA of the CDR3 is TGTGCCACCAGCGCTCGGTTGTCGAAAAAACTGTTTTTT.